These 14 T cell receptor beta chains share one sample of origin, sequenced in a study of CD8 T cells in ankylosing spondylitis. Regarding the study as a whole: Made up of under ten highly homologous variants, a TCR beta motif appeared characteristic of ankylosing spondylitis blood.

One entry per CDR3 protein results from TCRdb running MiXCR on the 5' RACE reads. The sample carries around 770,000 distinct CDR3 sequences, around 11% recorded once. Their recognized antigens are unknown. Sample: blood, either unsorted or a sorted T cell fraction (not recorded which). The receptor set was obtained from a male donor with ankylosing spondylitis.

This clonotype was observed a few times. The V and J genes are TRBV20-1 and TRBJ2-5, with D possibly TRBD2 on 5 matching bases. Germline V CDR1 and CDR2: DFQATT, SNEGSKA (reference sequence). The length of the CDR3 is 12 residues. In DNA, the CDR3 is TGCAGGGCCCGAGGGCGCGCAGAGACCCAGTACTTC. This encodes CRARGRAETQYF.

The chain has TRBV20-1 and TRBJ1-5; 7 positions match TRBD1. Germline CDR1 reads DFQATT; CDR2 reads SNEGSKA (reference sequence). J lost 3 bases, V lost 0 bases, and 2 bases had no gene match. The CDR3 runs 14 residues. The CDR3 reads CSARDDRDNQPQHF. The CDR3 DNA reads TGCAGTGCTAGAGATGACAGGGACAATCAGCCCCAGCATTTT.

This clonotype was seen a few times. J is TRBJ1-1 and V is TRBV20-1; no definite D call. The CDR3 runs 14 residues. CDR1 DFQATT and CDR2 SNEGSKA come from the germline V gene (reference sequence). Trimming took 3 bases from V and 3 from J, leaving 14 bases between them. This chain's CDR3 is CSASQGSGDTEAFF. In nucleotides, the CDR3 is TGCAGTGCTAGCCAAGGTAGTGGGGACACTGAAGCTTTCTTT.

The gene calls are TRBV7-2 and TRBJ2-7; 7 nucleotides line up with TRBD1. Per germline, CDR1 SGHTA and CDR2 FQGNSA. The trim removed 0 bases at V and 0 bases at J, leaving 11 bases unmatched. The CDR3 has 18 amino acids. CDR3 sequence (DNA): TGTGCCAGCAGCTTAGCGGTTGGGACAGCTTACAGCTCCTACGAGCAGTACTTC. Amino acid sequence: CASSLAVGTAYSSYEQYF.

This clonotype was recorded many times. This rearrangement joins TRBV3-1 to TRBJ2-1; 8 nucleotides match TRBD2. The junction had 10 bases not matched to a gene; V was cut back by 5 bases and J by 4 bases. This CDR3 spans 16 amino acids. Germline V gene sequence: CDR1 LGHDT, CDR2 YNNKEL (reference sequence). The CDR3 coding sequence is TGTGCCAGCAGCTCTCCCGGGACTAGAGGGTACAATGAGCAGTTCTTC. It yields the protein CASSSPGTRGYNEQFF.

This clonotype turned up a few times. The CDR3, as DNA: TGTGCCAGTAGCGGGCCTAGCGGGGGGCTGGGCACGCAGTATTTT. Protein: CASSGPSGGLGTQYF. J is TRBJ2-3 and V is TRBV19, with 11 positions matching TRBD2. The CDR3 has 15 amino acids. From germline, CDR1 is LNHDA and CDR2 SQIVND (reference sequence). V lost 6 bases and J lost 9; bases outside the gene matches: 11.

This chain joins TRBV5-1 and TRBJ1-2; 8 bases agree with TRBD1. Germline-derived CDR1 and CDR2 are SGHRS and YFSETQ. This CDR3 spans 14 amino acids. Trimming cost V 3 bases and J 7 bases; bases outside gene matches: 8. The CDR3 spells CASSWTGNVGGYTF. The CDR3 DNA sequence: TGCGCCAGCAGCTGGACAGGGAACGTAGGTGGCTACACCTTC.

This clonotype has more than one count but fewer than ten. The chain recombines TRBV20-1 with TRBJ2-7; a weak D match, TRBD2 (7 bases). Germline V gene sequence: CDR1 DFQATT, CDR2 SNEGSKA (reference sequence). This CDR3 has 13 residues. V shed 7 bases and J shed 6 bases, with 19 bases lying between them. CDR3 in DNA: TGCAGTGTTTTTCTCTCAGGGGAGGGCGAGCAGTACTTC. It specifies CSVFLSGEGEQYF.

Only a few counts were recorded for this clonotype. The chain joins TRBV10-3 to TRBJ1-1; D perhaps matches TRBD1 (5 bases). With 3 bases removed from V and 8 bases from J, the gap between germline ends came to 13 bases. CDR3 length: 13 amino acids. Per the germline V gene, CDR1 is ENHRY and CDR2 is SYGVKD. CDR3 protein: CAISDPLRDEAFF. DNA of the CDR3: TGTGCCATCAGTGACCCCCTTAGGGACGAAGCTTTCTTT.

The chain links TRBV5-1 to TRBJ2-3, with D tentatively TRBD2 (7 bases). This CDR3 spans 15 amino acids. Trimming pared 0 bases from V and 3 bases from J, leaving 11 bases between. Germline CDR1 reads SGHRS; CDR2 reads YFSETQ. CDR3 region: CASSLGRGQTDTQYF. The DNA for the CDR3 is TGCGCCAGCAGCTTGGGGCGGGGGCAGACAGATACGCAGTATTTT.

The rearrangement joins TRBV29-1 to TRBJ1-1, with D uncertain. Per germline, CDR1 SQVTM and CDR2 ANQGSEA. The CDR3 sequence is 13 residues long. V dropped 6 bases and J dropped 1 base, with 12 bases sitting between them. CDR3 in amino acids: CSVRASGNTEAFF. CDR3 sequence (DNA): TGCAGCGTCCGGGCATCGGGGAACACTGAAGCTTTCTTT.

This clonotype occurred a few times. V and J are TRBV6-5 and TRBJ2-7; D may be TRBD2 (5 bases). The germline V gene encodes CDR1 MNHEY and CDR2 SVGAGI. V lost 2 bases to trimming and J lost 3 bases, with 11 bases between them. The CDR3 contains 14 residues. CDR3 in amino acids: CASSYGLRGYEQYF. CDR3 in DNA: TGTGCCAGCAGTTACGGTTTACGGGGCTACGAGCAGTACTTC.

V usage is TRBV5-1 and J usage is TRBJ2-5; D gene unclear. The CDR3 has 12 residues. Looked up from germline, CDR1 is SGHRS and CDR2 is YFSETQ. V shed 3 bases and J shed 5 bases, with 8 bases lying between them. The CDR3 nucleotides read TGCGCCAGCAGCTCCGTAGGTGAGACCCAGTACTTC. Its translation: CASSSVGETQYF. Full variable domain (outside the CDR3, taken from reference TRBV5-1 and TRBJ2-5): KAGVTQTPRYLIKTRGQQVTLSCSPISGHRSVSWYQQTPGQGLQFLFEYFSETQRNKGNFPGRFSGRQFSNSRSEMNVSTLELGDSALYLCASSSVGETQYFGPGTRLLVL.

V is TRBV5-1 and J is TRBJ1-6, with no clear D. This CDR3 is 15 amino acids long. Germline assignment: CDR1 SGHRS and CDR2 YFSETQ. V was clipped by 0 bases and J by 8 bases, with 12 bases between them. The CDR3 loop reads CASSLVGRGDSPLHF. Written as DNA, the CDR3 is TGCGCCAGCAGCTTGGTCGGGCGTGGGGATTCACCCCTCCACTTT.